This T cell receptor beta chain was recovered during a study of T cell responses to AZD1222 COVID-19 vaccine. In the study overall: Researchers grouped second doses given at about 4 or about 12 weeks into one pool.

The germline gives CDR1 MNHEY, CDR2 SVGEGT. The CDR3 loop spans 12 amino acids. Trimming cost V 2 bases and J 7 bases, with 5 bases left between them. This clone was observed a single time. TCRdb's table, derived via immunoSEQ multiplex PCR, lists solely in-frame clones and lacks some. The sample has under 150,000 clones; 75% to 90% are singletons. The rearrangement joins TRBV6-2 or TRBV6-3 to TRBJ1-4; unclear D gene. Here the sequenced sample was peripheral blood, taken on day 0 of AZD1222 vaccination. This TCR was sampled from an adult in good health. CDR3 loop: CASSYESEKLFF. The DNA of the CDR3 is TGTGCCAGCAGTTACGAGTCTGAAAAACTGTTTTTT.